This T cell receptor beta chain comes out of a study of blood T cell repertoires in COVID-19. CDR1 and CDR2 from the germline V gene are MGHRA and YSYEKL. The CDR3 spans 14 residues. Losses at the gene ends were 5 bases for V and 10 bases for J; bases not matched to a gene: 5. Generated by immunoSEQ multiplex PCR, the TCRdb table keeps only in-frame clones and is missing some. The sample contains 400,000 to 550,000 clones, about 89% of which appear only once. Sample: peripheral blood. The rearrangement links TRBV4-1 to TRBJ1-6, with 10 positions matching TRBD1. This sequence originates from a woman aged 25 to 39 with acute or convalescent COVID-19. In DNA form, the CDR3 reads TGCGCCAGCAGCAACCGGGACAGGGGATCACCCCTCCACTTT. Translation gives CASSNRDRGSPLHF.